This record concerns one T cell receptor (beta chain) sequence. Germline values: CDR1 SGHNT, CDR2 YYREEE (reference sequence). This CDR3 spans 13 amino acids. Trimming stripped 0 bases from V and 8 bases from J, with 11 bases between. Measured with immunoSEQ multiplex PCR; TCRdb has only the in-frame clones, and not every one. The data show about 300,000 clones, approximately 84% seen once. The data are from a study of blood T cell repertoires in COVID-19. The clonotype comes from a human donor with COVID-19, enrolled during active disease. The donor label of this sample is uncertain. V usage is TRBV5-4 and J usage is TRBJ1-2; D is ambiguous. Sequencing used peripheral blood. The CDR3 DNA sequence: TGTGCCAGCAGCTTGGTCAATGTCTACGGCTACACCTTC. Residues: CASSLVNVYGYTF. The full variable domain, with the rest looked up from reference TRBV5-4 and TRBJ1-2, is ETGVTQSPTHLIKTRGQQVTLRCSSQSGHNTVSWYQQALGQGPQFIFQYYREEENGRGNFPPRFSGLQFPNYSSELNVNALELDDSALYLCASSLVNVYGYTFGSGTRLTVV.